These 11 T cell receptor beta chains were sequenced from one sample in a study of blood T cells in healthy people across ages. Then a second PCR, running about 6 to 12 cycles, was carried out with a sample-barcoded 5' primer and a J-beta primer mix. One entry per CDR3 protein results from TCRdb running MiXCR on the 5' RACE reads. Here the sample spans hundreds of thousands of distinct CDR3 sequences, 45% to 70% being singletons. Sequencing was done on a sample of blood. The receptors were sampled from a man aged 35 to 55 in good health.

The chain recombines TRBV19 with TRBJ1-4; D gene uncertain. From germline, CDR1 is LNHDA and CDR2 SQIVND (reference sequence). The CDR3 is 15 amino acids. Trimming took off 1 base at V and 1 base at J, with 7 bases between the two ends. The chain's CDR3 is CASSIVDRTNEKLFF. The DNA for the CDR3 is TGTGCCAGTAGTATAGTGGACCGAACTAATGAAAAACTGTTTTTT.

This clonotype was seen a few times. This sequence joins TRBV6-1 and TRBJ2-3, with 10 bases aligning to TRBD2. Germline values: CDR1 MNHNS, CDR2 SASEGT. The CDR3 has 15 amino acids. V lost 6 bases and J lost 3; bases outside the gene matches: 6. This chain's CDR3 is CASRLAGVLTDTQYF. The CDR3 bases are TGTGCCAGCAGGCTAGCGGGAGTATTGACAGATACGCAGTATTTT.

The J gene is TRBJ2-7, the V gene TRBV12-3 or TRBV12-4; D possibly corresponds to TRBD2 (6 bases). V gave up 1 base and J gave up 7 bases, with 17 bases separating them. CDR3 length equals 15 residues. The CDR3 sequence is CASSLGEAGFGEQYF. DNA for the CDR3: TGTGCCAGCAGTTTAGGGGAGGCGGGGTTTGGTGAGCAGTACTTC.

The V call is TRBV15, the J call TRBJ1-4; D remains ambiguous. This CDR3 region has 15 residues. Germline lookup yields CDR1 LNHNV and CDR2 YYDKDF (reference sequence). V was shortened by 1 base and J by 1 base, with 7 bases between the two germline ends. The CDR3 nucleotides read TGTGCCACCAGCAGAGTTGCAGTAACTAATGAAAAACTGTTTTTT. Translating it yields CATSRVAVTNEKLFF.

For the CDR3, the DNA is TGTGCCAGCATGGGACAGGCTCCTGGCTACACCTTC. It encodes CASMGQAPGYTF. The V gene is TRBV2, the J gene TRBJ1-2, with 8 positions matching TRBD1. CDR1 is SNHLY and CDR2 is FYNNEI in the germline V gene. V shed 7 bases and J 7 bases; nucleotides not matched to a gene: 5. The CDR3 length is 12 residues.

Many counts were recorded for this clonotype. This chain links TRBV5-1 with TRBJ2-3, with 9 nucleotides matching TRBD2. Germline trimming cut 0 bases from V and 2 bases from J; bases unmatched to any gene: 4. Per germline, CDR1 SGHRS and CDR2 YFSETQ. The CDR3 has 16 residues. For the CDR3, the DNA is TGCGCCAGCAGCTTGGGACTAGCGGAGCTCACAGATACGCAGTATTTT. Protein sequence: CASSLGLAELTDTQYF.

Only a few counts were recorded for this clonotype. V gene TRBV28 combines with J gene TRBJ2-6; D is uncertain. CDR1 is MDHEN, CDR2 SYDVKM, per germline. The ends were cut back, 6 bases at V and 0 bases at J, with 12 bases in the middle. The CDR3 loop spans 16 amino acids. The CDR3 sequence: CASRPRGVSGANVLTF. In nucleotides, the CDR3 is TGTGCCAGCAGACCGAGAGGAGTCTCTGGGGCCAACGTCCTGACTTTC. Full variable domain (missing parts from reference TRBV28 and TRBJ2-6): DVKVTQSSRYLVKRTGEKVFLECVQDMDHENMFWYRQDPGLGLRLIYFSYDVKMKEKGDIPEGYSVSREKKERFSLILESASTNQTSMYLCASRPRGVSGANVLTFGAGSRLTVL.

This clonotype was recorded many times. The V and J genes are TRBV12-3 or TRBV12-4 and TRBJ2-7, with D possibly TRBD1 on 7 matching bases. Between the trimmed V and J ends, which lost 2 bases and 1 base, there was a span of 18 bases. CDR3 length: 17 residues. CDR3 sequence (DNA): TGTGCCAGCAGTTTACTCCGGGCAGGGGGGTCTTCCTACGAGCAGTACTTC. It encodes CASSLLRAGGSSYEQYF.

The V gene is TRBV9, the J gene TRBJ2-3; 7 bases fit TRBD2. V shed 7 bases and J 5 bases; nucleotides not matched to a gene: 4. The CDR3 covers 12 residues. Germline-derived CDR1 and CDR2 are SGDLS and YYNGEE. The CDR3 loop is CASGLVGDTQYF. For the CDR3, the DNA is TGTGCCAGCGGACTAGTCGGAGATACGCAGTATTTT.

The gene calls are TRBV2 and TRBJ2-7; D may be TRBD2 (7 bases). V shed 7 bases and J shed 3 bases, with 16 bases lying between them. The CDR3 runs 14 residues. CDR1 and CDR2 (germline): SNHLY, FYNNEI. The CDR3 protein is CASNDAGDYYEQYF. Here the CDR3 DNA reads TGTGCCAGCAATGACGCAGGGGACTACTACGAGCAGTACTTC.

This clonotype was counted between two and nine times. The V call is TRBV12-3 or TRBV12-4, the J call TRBJ2-1, with D maybe TRBD1 (6 bases). V was trimmed by 6 bases and J by 1 base, leaving 19 bases between them. The CDR3 is 17 residues long. The CDR3 bases are TGTGCCAGCAGGAAGACAGGCCGGGGAACTTCCTACAATGAGCAGTTCTTC. Translated: CASRKTGRGTSYNEQFF.